What follows are 26 T cell receptor beta chains derived from one specimen sequenced in a study of early T cells in non-severe SARS-CoV-2 infection. A single record per CDR3 protein comes from TCRdb applying MiXCR to the 5' RACE reads. The sample comprises roughly 25,000 distinct CDR3 sequences, approximately 5% of which are singletons, and 4% rests with the top ten. Sample: whole blood. These receptors originate from an adult who was a healthcare worker with PCR-confirmed SARS-CoV-2 infection or an uninfected control (not recorded which).

The rearrangement joins TRBV3-1 to TRBJ2-5; TRBD1 might be the D (6 bases). The CDR3 spans 16 residues. The germline V and J ends were trimmed by 0 bases and 0 bases, with 11 bases remaining between them. From germline, CDR1 is LGHDT and CDR2 YNNKEL (reference sequence). CDR3: CASSQEGTTYQETQYF. The CDR3 region has the DNA TGTGCCAGCAGCCAAGAAGGGACAACGTACCAAGAGACCCAGTACTTC.

This clonotype was detected a few times. This chain connects TRBV6-5 to TRBJ2-7, with 7 bases that match TRBD2. The V and J ends lost 6 bases and 3 bases, in that order; junction bases with no gene match: 8. This CDR3 comprises 14 residues. Germline CDR1 is MNHEY and CDR2 is SVGAGI. CDR3 sequence (DNA): TGTGCCAGCAGACCCATCGGGGGGAGCTACGAGCAGTACTTC. Its protein is CASRPIGGSYEQYF.

This clonotype is categorized as medium-sized. The rearrangement links TRBV15 to TRBJ2-7, with D perhaps TRBD1 or TRBD2 (5 bases each). Germline values: CDR1 LNHNV, CDR2 YYDKDF (reference sequence). The CDR3 is 15 residues long. Trimming stripped 0 bases from V and 3 bases from J, with 12 bases between. For the CDR3, the DNA is TGTGCCACCAGCAGAGATCGTCGTGGGGGCTACGAGCAGTACTTC. Its protein is CATSRDRRGGYEQYF.

This rearrangement joins TRBV7-6 to TRBJ2-3, with TRBD1 identical over 8 bases. The CDR3 length is 17 residues. V lost 3 bases to trimming and J lost 1 base; unmatched junction nucleotides: 9. The germline gives CDR1 SGHVS, CDR2 FNYEAQ. Written as DNA, the CDR3 is TGTGCCAGCAGCTTCTTGCAGACAGGGGAGGGCACAGATACGCAGTATTTT. Its translation: CASSFLQTGEGTDTQYF.

Many counts were recorded for this clonotype. The chain carries TRBV3-1 and TRBJ1-6, with D uncertain. With 3 bases removed from V and 3 bases from J, the gap between germline ends came to 6 bases. The CDR3 is 14 residues long. Germline assignment: CDR1 LGHDT and CDR2 YNNKEL (reference sequence). The chain's CDR3 is CASSHEVYNSPLHF. The CDR3 nucleotides read TGTGCCAGCAGCCATGAGGTCTATAATTCACCCCTCCACTTT.

This clonotype was detected ten times or more. The chain links TRBV4-3 to TRBJ1-6; no definite D call. Germline V lookup: CDR1 LGHNA, CDR2 YSLEER. Trimming shortened V by 0 bases and J by 5 bases, and 11 bases separated the two germline ends. The CDR3 covers 16 residues. CDR3 amino acids: CASSQDVAANNSPLHF. CDR3 coding DNA: TGCGCCAGCAGCCAAGATGTGGCAGCTAATAATTCACCCCTCCACTTT.

This clonotype was seen many times. This sequence joins TRBV14 and TRBJ2-3, with 9 bases fitting TRBD2. The ends lost 4 bases at V and 2 bases at J; junction bases unmatched: 4. There are 15 residues in the CDR3. The germline V gene encodes CDR1 SGHDN and CDR2 FVKESK. DNA of the CDR3: TGTGCCAGCAGCCGACTAGCGGTTCTCACAGATACGCAGTATTTT. It specifies CASSRLAVLTDTQYF.

A few counts support this clonotype. V usage is TRBV6-5 and J usage is TRBJ1-1, with D perhaps matching TRBD1 (5 bases). The germline V and J ends were trimmed by 2 bases and 6 bases, with 10 bases remaining between them. CDR1 is MNHEY and CDR2 is SVGAGI in the germline V gene. The length of the CDR3 is 13 residues. The CDR3 region is CASSYGGIPEAFF. DNA for the CDR3: TGTGCCAGCAGTTACGGGGGGATCCCTGAAGCTTTCTTT.

This clonotype was counted many times. V usage is TRBV6-5 and J usage is TRBJ1-3; 7 nucleotides agree with TRBD1. This CDR3 comprises 16 residues. Germline V CDR1 and CDR2: MNHEY, SVGAGI. V lost 4 bases to trimming and J lost 0 bases; unmatched junction nucleotides: 6. CDR3 sequence: CASSWTGALSGNTIYF. The CDR3 coding sequence is TGTGCCAGCAGTTGGACAGGTGCCCTCTCTGGAAACACCATATATTTT.

This clonotype has a count of ten or more. CDR3 residues: CASSDIRSGLMNTEAFF. The DNA for the CDR3 is TGTGCCAGCAGTGACATAAGGTCGGGCCTAATGAACACTGAAGCTTTCTTT. J is TRBJ1-1 and V is TRBV6-2 or TRBV6-3; no reliable D call. The germline V gene encodes CDR1 MNHEY and CDR2 SVGEGT. This CDR3 spans 17 amino acids. The V end was cut by 5 bases, the J end by 0 bases, with 19 bases between.

This clonotype qualifies as medium-sized (0.01 to 0.1%). The chain couples TRBV27 to TRBJ2-1; D is possibly TRBD1 (6 bases). The CDR3 runs 15 residues. With 0 bases removed from V and 3 bases from J, the gap between germline ends came to 9 bases. Germline-derived CDR1 and CDR2 are MNHEY and SMNVEV (reference sequence). The DNA for the CDR3 is TGTGCCAGCAGTTTATCTCAGGGGAGCTACAATGAGCAGTTCTTC. Its translation is CASSLSQGSYNEQFF.

This clonotype was picked up many times. The chain joins TRBV12-3 or TRBV12-4 to TRBJ1-4; possible D gene TRBD1, 6 bases. The length of the CDR3 is 14 residues. Trimming took off 4 bases at V and 7 bases at J, with 13 bases between the two ends. The CDR3 nucleotides are TGTGCCAGCAGTTCTACAGGGCTACCTGAAAAACTGTTTTTT. It translates to CASSSTGLPEKLFF.

This clonotype was observed a few times. V and J are TRBV2 and TRBJ1-1; the D gene is possibly TRBD1 (5 bases). The germline CDR1 and CDR2 sequences are SNHLY and FYNNEI. The ends were cut back, 6 bases at V and 5 bases at J, with 7 bases in the middle. The CDR3 is 11 residues long. CDR3 sequence reads: CASRGVTEAFF. The CDR3 DNA reads TGTGCCAGCAGAGGGGTGACTGAAGCTTTCTTT.

This clonotype was recorded at least ten times. For the CDR3, the DNA is TGTGCCTGGAGTCCCACGGACAGGGACGGAAACACCATATATTTT. Protein: CAWSPTDRDGNTIYF. The V call is TRBV30, the J call TRBJ1-3; 8 positions agree with TRBD1. Germline trimming cut 2 bases from V and 4 bases from J; bases unmatched to any gene: 7. The germline CDR1 and CDR2 sequences are GTSNPN and SVGIG (reference sequence). The CDR3 spans 15 residues.

Many counts were recorded for this clonotype. In nucleotides, the CDR3 is TGCAGTGCTCCTACAGGGCGGTCTAATGAAAAACTGTTTTTT. Its translation: CSAPTGRSNEKLFF. The rearrangement joins TRBV20-1 to TRBJ1-4; perhaps TRBD1 as D (6 bases). CDR3 length: 14 amino acids. The V gene's germline CDR1 is DFQATT and CDR2 SNEGSKA (reference sequence). Trimming left V 5 bases short and J 3 bases short, with 13 bases between.

This clonotype was seen more than once but under ten times. The chain recombines TRBV5-1 with TRBJ2-7; D unresolved. Looked up from germline, CDR1 is SGHRS and CDR2 is YFSETQ. This CDR3 comprises 11 residues. The V gene lost 5 bases and the J gene lost 6 bases, with 9 bases spanning the gap. The CDR3, as DNA: TGCGCCAGCAGAGGGATAAGCGAGCAGTACTTC. Its translation is CASRGISEQYF.

This clonotype was seen at least ten times. The CDR3 spells CASSHETQDVYGYTF. CDR3 nucleotides: TGTGCCAGCAGTCACGAAACACAGGATGTCTATGGCTACACCTTC. V usage is TRBV2 and J usage is TRBJ1-2; possible D gene TRBD1, 5 bases. Trimming stripped 5 bases from V and 4 bases from J, with 17 bases between. The germline V gene has CDR1 SNHLY and CDR2 FYNNEI. The CDR3 consists of 15 residues.

The J gene is TRBJ2-7, the V gene TRBV20-1; TRBD1 might be the D (5 bases). This CDR3 has 13 residues. Germline assignment: CDR1 DFQATT and CDR2 SNEGSKA (reference sequence). V was trimmed by 3 bases and J by 3 bases, leaving 12 bases between them. As DNA, the CDR3 is TGCAGTGCTAGGCCAGGGTGGGACTACGAGCAGTACTTC. Protein sequence: CSARPGWDYEQYF.

By share, this clonotype ranks as medium-sized. The genes are TRBV12-3 or TRBV12-4 and TRBJ1-1; the match to TRBD1 covers 11 bases. This CDR3 comprises 15 residues. Losses at the gene ends were 5 bases for V and 5 bases for J; bases not matched to a gene: 7. This CDR3 is CASSPTGTGGTEAFF. The CDR3, as DNA: TGTGCCAGCAGTCCCACCGGGACAGGGGGGACTGAAGCTTTCTTT.

The chain employs TRBV7-8 and TRBJ2-3, with a possible D match to TRBD2 (6 bases). This CDR3 has 13 residues. Germline CDR1 and CDR2: SGHVS and FQNEAQ. V dropped 7 bases and J dropped 3 bases, with 11 bases sitting between them. In nucleotides, the CDR3 is TGTGCCAGCACCTGGGGAGGTACAGATACGCAGTATTTT. Protein product: CASTWGGTDTQYF.

The V gene is TRBV6-2 or TRBV6-3, the J gene TRBJ1-2; D ambiguous. V shed 1 base and J shed 8 bases, with 11 bases lying between them. The CDR3 length is 13 residues. Germline V gene lookup returns CDR1 MNHEY and CDR2 SVGEGT. The CDR3 here is CASSYFPLGGYTF. In DNA form, the CDR3 reads TGTGCCAGCAGTTACTTTCCGTTGGGCGGCTACACCTTC.

V and J are TRBV13 and TRBJ2-5, with TRBD2 matching 13 bases. Per germline, CDR1 PRHDT and CDR2 FYEKMQ (reference sequence). The length of the CDR3 is 15 residues. V shed 5 bases, J shed 4 bases, and the junction held 4 bases outside the gene matches. Written as DNA, the CDR3 is TGTGCCAGCAGCACCCGGACTAGCGGGGGAGAGACCCAGTACTTC. This translates into CASSTRTSGGETQYF.

The table lists this clonotype with many counts. The chain couples TRBV7-2 to TRBJ2-7; D might be TRBD1 or TRBD2, each matching 5 bases. V was clipped by 4 bases and J by 2 bases, with 12 bases between them. Germline-derived CDR1 and CDR2 are SGHTA and FQGNSA. The CDR3 covers 14 residues. The CDR3 protein is CASSSGTGPYEQYF. In nucleotides, the CDR3 is TGTGCCAGCAGCTCCGGGACGGGACCCTACGAGCAGTACTTC.

This clonotype was seen ten or more times. This chain connects TRBV29-1 to TRBJ2-5; 10 nucleotides align to TRBD1. Germline V gene lookup returns CDR1 SQVTM and CDR2 ANQGSEA. The CDR3 has 12 amino acids. Unmatched junction bases numbered 4, after V lost 7 bases and J lost 5 bases. The CDR3 DNA follows: TGCAGCGCGATGGACAGGGGGGAGACCCAGTACTTC. This sequence encodes CSAMDRGETQYF.

This clonotype has a handful of counts. V usage is TRBV27 and J usage is TRBJ2-3, with 9 bases lining up with TRBD1. V was pared by 5 bases and J by 6 bases, with 12 bases of the junction left unmatched. From germline, CDR1 is MNHEY and CDR2 SMNVEV (reference sequence). The CDR3 runs 16 residues. As DNA, the CDR3 is TGTGCCAGCAGTATAACCCCAGGGACAGGGAGGGATACGCAGTATTTT. Protein: CASSITPGTGRDTQYF.

This clonotype came up many times. This chain links TRBV13 with TRBJ1-2; 8 nucleotides agree with TRBD1. The length of the CDR3 is 15 residues. J was trimmed by 4 bases and V by 5 bases; bases with no gene match: 9. Germline assignment: CDR1 PRHDT and CDR2 FYEKMQ (reference sequence). For the CDR3, the DNA is TGTGCCAGCAGCCATGGGACAGGTGGAGGCTATGGCTACACCTTC. Protein sequence: CASSHGTGGGYGYTF.